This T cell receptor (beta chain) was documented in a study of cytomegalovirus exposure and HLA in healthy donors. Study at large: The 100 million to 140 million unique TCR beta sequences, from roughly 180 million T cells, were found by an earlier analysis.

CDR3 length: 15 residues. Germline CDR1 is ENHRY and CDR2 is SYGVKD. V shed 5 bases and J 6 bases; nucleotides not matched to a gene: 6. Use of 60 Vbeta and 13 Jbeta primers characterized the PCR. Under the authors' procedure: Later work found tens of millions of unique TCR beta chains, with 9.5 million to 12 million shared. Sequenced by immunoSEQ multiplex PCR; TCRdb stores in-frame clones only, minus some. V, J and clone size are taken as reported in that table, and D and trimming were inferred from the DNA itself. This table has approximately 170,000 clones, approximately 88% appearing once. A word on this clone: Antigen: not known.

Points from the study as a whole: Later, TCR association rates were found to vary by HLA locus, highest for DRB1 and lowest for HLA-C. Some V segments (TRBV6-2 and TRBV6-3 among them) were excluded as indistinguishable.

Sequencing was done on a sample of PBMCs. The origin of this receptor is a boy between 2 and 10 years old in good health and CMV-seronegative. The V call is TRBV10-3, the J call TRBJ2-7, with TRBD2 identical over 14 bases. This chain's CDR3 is CAISYGLAGGGEQYF. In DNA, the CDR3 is TGTGCCATCAGTTACGGACTAGCGGGAGGAGGCGAGCAGTACTTC.